A selection of T cell receptor beta chains follows, all from one sample in a study of blood T cell repertoires in COVID-19. Generated by immunoSEQ multiplex PCR, the TCRdb table keeps only in-frame clones and is missing some. The table lists some 40,000 clones, 80% to 90% of them singletons. The sequenced sample consisted of peripheral blood. The origin of the receptors is a human donor in a cohort sampled during active COVID-19. Both conserved end residues are part of each CDR3. Fields, in order: clone size, J gene, V gene, D gene, CDR3 DNA, CDR3 protein. The D gene is left open where the match is weak. Size is omitted from some rows. Given values are once, few, many or a class for expanded clones.

.	TRBJ1-1	TRBV19	TRBD1	TGTGCCAGTAGTATCGACAGGGGCAACACTGAAGCTTTCTTT	CASSIDRGNTEAFF
.	TRBJ2-3	TRBV7-3	TRBD2	TGTGCCAGCAGCCTGTCCGGGGCGGGAGTGGAAAGGAATACGCAGTATTTT	CASSLSGAGVERNTQYF
.	TRBJ1-4	TRBV7-9	TRBD1	TGTGCCAGCAGCTTGTCCGGGACAGGGCCCGAAAAACTGTTTTTT	CASSLSGTGPEKLFF
.	TRBJ1-5	TRBV6-1	TRBD1	TGTGCCAGCAGTGAGACCTTGGGCGGGACAGGGAACAATCAGCCCCAGCATTTT	CASSETLGGTGNNQPQHF
.	TRBJ2-1	TRBV6-1	.	TGTGCCAGCAGTGAATGGGGGGGCACAGTCTCCTACAATGAGCAGTTCTTC	CASSEWGGTVSYNEQFF
.	TRBJ2-1	TRBV6-5	.	TGTGCCAGCAGTTACTCGGGGGGGCTCAATGAGCAGTTCTTC	CASSYSGGLNEQFF
.	TRBJ1-1	TRBV10-3	.	TGTGCCGGCAGCCCGGGAACATTGAACACTGAAGCTTTCTTT	CAGSPGTLNTEAFF
.	TRBJ2-3	TRBV4-2	TRBD2	TGTGCCAGCAGCCAAGATTTTCGACTAGCGGGGGGGCTTGCAGATACGCAGTATTTT	CASSQDFRLAGGLADTQYF
.	TRBJ1-5	TRBV18	TRBD1	TGTGCCAGCTCACCATTGGACAGGGGACATCAGCCCCAGCATTTT	CASSPLDRGHQPQHF
.	TRBJ2-3	TRBV2	TRBD2	TGTGCCAGCACATTCGGGGGGGCCACAGATACGCAGTATTTT	CASTFGGATDTQYF
.	TRBJ2-6	TRBV6-5	.	TGTGCCAGCTCAAGGGTAGGGGCTGGGGCCAACGTCCTGACTTTC	CASSRVGAGANVLTF
.	TRBJ2-2	TRBV6-5	.	TGTGCCAGCAGTTACCAGGGGGGGGAGCTGTTTTTT	CASSYQGGELFF
.	TRBJ2-5	TRBV18	.	TGTGCCAGCTCACCACGGGGGGTAGAGACCCAGTACTTC	CASSPRGVETQYF
.	TRBJ2-6	TRBV30	TRBD1	TGTGCCTGGAGGGGACAGGGCTCTGGGGCCAACGTCCTGACTTTC	CAWRGQGSGANVLTF
.	TRBJ2-7	TRBV7-2	.	TGTGCCAGCAGCCTAAACAGGGACGACGAGCAGTACTTC	CASSLNRDDEQYF
.	TRBJ1-2	TRBV15	TRBD1	TGTGCCACCAGCAGAGATGTGTGGGGACAGGCATATGGCTACACCTTC	CATSRDVWGQAYGYTF
few	TRBJ1-2	TRBV3-1/TRBV3-2	.	TGTGCCATCCCCTCAGGACTGGGCTACACCTTC	CAIPSGLGYTF
.	TRBJ1-4	TRBV9	.	TGTGCCAGCAGCCCTGGGCGAGGGGGAAAACTGTTTTTT	CASSPGRGGKLFF
few	TRBJ2-5	TRBV7-9	TRBD2	TGTGCCAGCAGCTTAGGGACTAGCGAGGAGACCCAGTACTTC	CASSLGTSEETQYF
once	TRBJ1-2	TRBV5-1	TRBD1	TGCGCCAGCAGCAAGACAGGGGGCTATGGCTACACCTTC	CASSKTGGYGYTF
.	TRBJ1-2	TRBV28	.	TGTGCCAGCAGAAGACTTGCGGGGGATGGCTACACCTTC	CASRRLAGDGYTF
once	TRBJ1-2	TRBV2	.	TGTGCCAGCAGTGATACTGTCAACTATGGCTACACCTTC	CASSDTVNYGYTF
.	TRBJ2-7	TRBV6-5	.	TGTGCCAGCAGGCCCCCCGGAGGGGGCTTCCACGAGCAGTACTTC	CASRPPGGGFHEQYF
few	TRBJ1-5	TRBV5-4	.	TGTGCCAGCAGCCGGGGGGTTGGGAGCAATCAGCCCCAGCATTTT	CASSRGVGSNQPQHF
.	TRBJ1-5	TRBV27	.	TGTGCCAGCAGTGATAAAGGGACACTTATCAATCAGCCCCAGCATTTT	CASSDKGTLINQPQHF
.	TRBJ2-6	TRBV28	.	TGTGCCAGCAGTCCTACAGGGCCCGGGGCCAACGTCCTGACTTTC	CASSPTGPGANVLTF
.	TRBJ2-3	TRBV7-3	TRBD2	TGTGCCAGCAGCTCTAGCGGGAGTAGCACAGATACGCAGTATTTT	CASSSSGSSTDTQYF
.	TRBJ2-7	TRBV7-8	TRBD2	TGTGCCAGCAGCTTATGGACTAGCGGGAGCGGGTACGAGCAGTACTTC	CASSLWTSGSGYEQYF
.	TRBJ1-1	TRBV4-2	.	TGTGCCAGCAGCCCTACCGCCAGGGCGACTGAAGCTTTCTTT	CASSPTARATEAFF
.	TRBJ2-1	TRBV19	TRBD2	TGTGCCAGTAGTATCTCCCCGGGACTAGCGGGTTCCTACAATGAGCAGTTCTTC	CASSISPGLAGSYNEQFF
.	TRBJ1-6	TRBV6-1	.	TGTGCCAGCAGTGAATTCCCCTCCGGGGTCCTCCACTTT	CASSEFPSGVLHF
.	TRBJ1-2	TRBV18	TRBD1	TGTGCCAGCTCACCAGCGGGACAGGGGAACTATGGCTACACCTTC	CASSPAGQGNYGYTF
.	TRBJ2-3	TRBV9	.	TGTGCCAGCAGCGAGGGGACTCTAGACAGAGATACGCAGTATTTT	CASSEGTLDRDTQYF
.	TRBJ2-1	TRBV25-1	.	TGTGCCAGCAGTCGGGTGCTTTACAATGAGCAGTTCTTC	CASSRVLYNEQFF
.	TRBJ2-7	TRBV5-1	TRBD1	TGCGCCAGCAGCCTGGGCTCGGGACAGTCCTACGAGCAGTACTTC	CASSLGSGQSYEQYF
.	TRBJ2-5	TRBV9	TRBD2	TGTGCCAGCAGCGCAGCGGGGGGGCCGGAGACCCAGTACTTC	CASSAAGGPETQYF
.	TRBJ2-2	TRBV7-2	TRBD1	TGTGCCAGCAGCTCCGACAGGGTGGGCGCCGGGGAGCTGTTTTTT	CASSSDRVGAGELFF
.	TRBJ2-2	TRBV19	.	TGTGCCAGTAGTATGGAGCGGCCCAACACCGGGGAGCTGTTTTTT	CASSMERPNTGELFF
.	TRBJ2-5	TRBV7-9	TRBD1	TGTGCCAGCAGCTTAGGGGGACAGGTGTACCAAGAGACCCAGTACTTC	CASSLGGQVYQETQYF
.	TRBJ1-2	TRBV19	.	TGTGCCAGTAGTATTCGTACGGGGAACGGCTATGGCTACACCTTC	CASSIRTGNGYGYTF
.	TRBJ1-2	TRBV5-6	TRBD1	TGTGCCAGCAGCTCGGAACAGGGGAACTATGGCTACACCTTC	CASSSEQGNYGYTF
.	TRBJ1-6	TRBV5-4	TRBD1	TGTGCCAGCAGCCCGACAGGGGCTGAGGGATCACCCCTCCACTTT	CASSPTGAEGSPLHF
.	TRBJ1-1	TRBV10-3	TRBD1	TGTGCCATCAGTTCCAAACAGGGGTGGGCTGAAGCTTTCTTT	CAISSKQGWAEAFF
.	TRBJ1-2	TRBV9	.	TGTGCCAGCAGCGTATCACAGGGTAACTATGGCTACACCTTC	CASSVSQGNYGYTF